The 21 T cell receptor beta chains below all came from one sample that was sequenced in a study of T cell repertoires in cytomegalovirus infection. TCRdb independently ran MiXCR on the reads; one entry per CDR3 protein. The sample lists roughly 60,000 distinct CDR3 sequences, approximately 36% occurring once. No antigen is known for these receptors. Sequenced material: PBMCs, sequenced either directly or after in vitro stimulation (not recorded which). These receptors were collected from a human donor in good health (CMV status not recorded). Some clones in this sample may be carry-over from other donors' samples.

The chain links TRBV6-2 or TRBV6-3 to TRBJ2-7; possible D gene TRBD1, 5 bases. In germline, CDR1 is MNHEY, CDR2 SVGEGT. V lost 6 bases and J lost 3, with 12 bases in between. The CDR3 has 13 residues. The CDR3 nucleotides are TGTGCCAGCAGCGCCCCAGGACACTACGAGCAGTACTTC. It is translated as CASSAPGHYEQYF.

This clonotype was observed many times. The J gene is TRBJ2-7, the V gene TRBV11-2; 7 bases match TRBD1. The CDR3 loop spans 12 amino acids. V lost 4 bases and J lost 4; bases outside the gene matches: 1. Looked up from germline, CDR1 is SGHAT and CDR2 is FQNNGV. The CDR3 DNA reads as TGTGCCAGCAGCTACAGGGGATACGAGCAGTACTTC. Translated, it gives CASSYRGYEQYF. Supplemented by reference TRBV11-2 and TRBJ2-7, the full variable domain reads EAGVAQSPRYKIIEKRQSVAFWCNPISGHATLYWYQQILGQGPKLLIQFQNNGVVDDSQLPKDRFSAERLKGVDSTLKIQPAKLEDSAVYLCASSYRGYEQYFGPGTRLTVT.

The CDR3 is CASSGGNSPLHF. CDR3 bases: TGTGCCAGCAGTGGGGGGAATTCACCCCTCCACTTT. The rearrangement uses TRBV7-9 and TRBJ1-6; possible D gene TRBD1, 5 bases. The CDR3 contains 12 residues. Between the trimmed V and J ends, which lost 6 bases and 7 bases, there was a span of 7 bases. CDR1 and CDR2 from the germline V gene are SEHNR and FQNEAQ (reference sequence). Full variable domain (remainder filled in from reference TRBV7-9 and TRBJ1-6): DTGVSQNPRHKITKRGQNVTFRCDPISEHNRLYWYRQTLGQGPEFLTYFQNEAQLEKSRLLSDRFSAERPKGSFSTLEIQRTEQGDSAMYLCASSGGNSPLHFGNGTRLTVT.

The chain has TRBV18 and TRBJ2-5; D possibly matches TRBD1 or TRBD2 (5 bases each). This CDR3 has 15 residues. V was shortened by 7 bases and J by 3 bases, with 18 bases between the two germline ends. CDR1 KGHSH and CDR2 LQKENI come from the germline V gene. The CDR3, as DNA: TGTGCCAGCTGGGGCGAGCAGGGACGGGAAGAGACCCAGTACTTC. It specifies CASWGEQGREETQYF.

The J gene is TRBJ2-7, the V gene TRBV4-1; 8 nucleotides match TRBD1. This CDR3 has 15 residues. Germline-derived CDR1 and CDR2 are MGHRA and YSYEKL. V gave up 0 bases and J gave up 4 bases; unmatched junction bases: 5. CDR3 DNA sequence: TGCGCCAGCAGCCAAGATGGAGACAGGGGATACGAGCAGTACTTC. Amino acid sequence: CASSQDGDRGYEQYF.

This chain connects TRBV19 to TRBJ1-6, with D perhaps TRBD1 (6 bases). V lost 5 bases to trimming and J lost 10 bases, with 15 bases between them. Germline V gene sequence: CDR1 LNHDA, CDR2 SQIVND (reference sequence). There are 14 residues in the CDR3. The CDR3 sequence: CASSRRQANSPLHF. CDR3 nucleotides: TGTGCCAGTAGTCGAAGACAGGCGAACTCACCCCTCCACTTT.

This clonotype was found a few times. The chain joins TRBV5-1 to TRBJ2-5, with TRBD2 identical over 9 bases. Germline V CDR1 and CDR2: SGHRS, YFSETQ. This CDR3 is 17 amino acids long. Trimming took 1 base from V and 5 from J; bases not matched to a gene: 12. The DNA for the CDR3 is TGCGCCAGCAGCTTGACACCTAGCGGGGACTCCTGGGAGACCCAGTACTTC. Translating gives CASSLTPSGDSWETQYF.

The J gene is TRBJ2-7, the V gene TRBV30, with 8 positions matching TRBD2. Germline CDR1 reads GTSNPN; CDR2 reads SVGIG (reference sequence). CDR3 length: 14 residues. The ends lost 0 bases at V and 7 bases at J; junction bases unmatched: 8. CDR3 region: CAWSVKAGEGEQYF. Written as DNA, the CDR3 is TGTGCCTGGAGTGTAAAAGCGGGAGAGGGGGAGCAGTACTTC.

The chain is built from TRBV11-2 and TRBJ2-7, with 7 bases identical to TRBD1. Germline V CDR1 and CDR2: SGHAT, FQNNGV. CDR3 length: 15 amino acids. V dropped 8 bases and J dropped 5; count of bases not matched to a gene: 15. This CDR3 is CASSKAQGVWDEQYF. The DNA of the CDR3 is TGTGCCAGCTCGAAAGCCCAGGGGGTCTGGGACGAGCAGTACTTC.

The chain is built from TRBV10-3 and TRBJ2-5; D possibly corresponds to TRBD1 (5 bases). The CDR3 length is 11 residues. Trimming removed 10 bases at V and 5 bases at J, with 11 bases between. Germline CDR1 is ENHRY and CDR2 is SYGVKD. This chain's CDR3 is CATRALETQYF. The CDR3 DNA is TGTGCCACCAGGGCCCTCGAGACCCAGTACTTC.

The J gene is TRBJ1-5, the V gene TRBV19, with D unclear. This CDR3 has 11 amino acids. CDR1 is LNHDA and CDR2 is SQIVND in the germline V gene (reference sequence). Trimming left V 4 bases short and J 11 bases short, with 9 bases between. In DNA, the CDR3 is TGTGCCAGTAGTACTCTTGGGTCCCAGCATTTT. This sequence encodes CASSTLGSQHF. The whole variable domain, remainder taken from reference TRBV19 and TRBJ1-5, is DGGITQSPKYLFRKEGQNVTLSCEQNLNHDAMYWYRQDPGQGLRLIYYSQIVNDFQKGDIAEGYSVSREKKESFPLTVTSAQKNPTAFYLCASSTLGSQHFGDGTRLSIL.

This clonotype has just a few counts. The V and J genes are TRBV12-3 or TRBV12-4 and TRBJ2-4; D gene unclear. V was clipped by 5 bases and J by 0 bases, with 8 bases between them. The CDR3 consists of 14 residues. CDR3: CASSRYLAKNIQYF. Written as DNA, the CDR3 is TGTGCCAGCAGTCGCTACCTAGCCAAAAACATTCAGTACTTC.

The CDR3 here is CASSPGQARGYTF. DNA of the CDR3: TGCGCCAGCAGCCCGGGACAGGCGAGAGGCTACACCTTC. The J gene is TRBJ1-2, the V gene TRBV4-1; 8 bases fit TRBD1. Germline CDR1 is MGHRA and CDR2 is YSYEKL. The junction had 6 bases not matched to a gene; V was cut back by 4 bases and J by 8 bases. The CDR3 spans 13 residues.

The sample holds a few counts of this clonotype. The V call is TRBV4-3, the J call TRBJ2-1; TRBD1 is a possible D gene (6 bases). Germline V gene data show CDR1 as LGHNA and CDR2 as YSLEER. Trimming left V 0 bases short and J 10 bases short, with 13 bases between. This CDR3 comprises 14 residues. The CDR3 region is CASSQEVGAPEQFF. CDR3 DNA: TGCGCCAGCAGCCAAGAGGTGGGGGCTCCCGAGCAGTTCTTC.

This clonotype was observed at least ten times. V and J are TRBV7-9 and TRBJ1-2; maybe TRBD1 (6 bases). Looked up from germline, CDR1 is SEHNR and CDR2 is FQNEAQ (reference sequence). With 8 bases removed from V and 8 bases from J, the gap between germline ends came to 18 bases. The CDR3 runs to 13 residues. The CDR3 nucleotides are TGTGCCAGCCCGTCCCAGGGGACTGTCGGCTACACCTTC. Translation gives CASPSQGTVGYTF.

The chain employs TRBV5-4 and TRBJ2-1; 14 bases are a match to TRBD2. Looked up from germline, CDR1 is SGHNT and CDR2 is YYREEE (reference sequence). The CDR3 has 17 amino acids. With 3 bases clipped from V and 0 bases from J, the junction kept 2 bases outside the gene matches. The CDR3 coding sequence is TGTGCCAGCAGCTCGGGACTAGCGGGGGTCTCCTACAATGAGCAGTTCTTC. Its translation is CASSSGLAGVSYNEQFF.

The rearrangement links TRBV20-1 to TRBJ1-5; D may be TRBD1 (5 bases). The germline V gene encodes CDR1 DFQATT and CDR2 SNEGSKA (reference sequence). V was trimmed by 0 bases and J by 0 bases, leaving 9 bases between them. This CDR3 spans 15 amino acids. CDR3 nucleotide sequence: TGCAGTGCTAGAGATGGGGGGTCTAGCAATCAGCCCCAGCATTTT. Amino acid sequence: CSARDGGSSNQPQHF.

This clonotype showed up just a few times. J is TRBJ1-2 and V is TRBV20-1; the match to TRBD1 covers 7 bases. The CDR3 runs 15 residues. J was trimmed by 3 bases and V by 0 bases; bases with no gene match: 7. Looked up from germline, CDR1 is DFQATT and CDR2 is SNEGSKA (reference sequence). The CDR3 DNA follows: TGCAGTGCTAGAGACCACAGGGGAAGCGACTATGGCTACACCTTC. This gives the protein CSARDHRGSDYGYTF.

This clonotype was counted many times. CDR3 in amino acids: CASSRSRLAGPDEQFF. The CDR3 region has the DNA TGTGCCAGCAGTCGCTCGAGACTAGCGGGGCCTGATGAGCAGTTCTTC. The chain recombines TRBV7-9 with TRBJ2-1; 11 positions match TRBD2. V was pared by 6 bases and J by 8 bases, with 12 bases of the junction left unmatched. Per germline, CDR1 SEHNR and CDR2 FQNEAQ (reference sequence). The CDR3 covers 16 residues.

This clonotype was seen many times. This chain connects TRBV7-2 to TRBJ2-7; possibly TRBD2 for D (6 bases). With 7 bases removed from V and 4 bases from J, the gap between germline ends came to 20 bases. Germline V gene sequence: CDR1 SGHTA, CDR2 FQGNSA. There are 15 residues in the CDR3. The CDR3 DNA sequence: TGTGCCAGCACCGGAGGAGGGTCTAATAGGTACGAGCAGTACTTC. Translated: CASTGGGSNRYEQYF.

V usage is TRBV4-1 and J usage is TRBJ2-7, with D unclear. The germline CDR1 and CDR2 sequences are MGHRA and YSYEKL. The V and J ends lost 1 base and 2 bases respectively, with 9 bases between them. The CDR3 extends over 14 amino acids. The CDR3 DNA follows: TGCGCCAGCAGCCAAGTGCCGCGAACCTACGAGCAGTACTTC. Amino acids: CASSQVPRTYEQYF.